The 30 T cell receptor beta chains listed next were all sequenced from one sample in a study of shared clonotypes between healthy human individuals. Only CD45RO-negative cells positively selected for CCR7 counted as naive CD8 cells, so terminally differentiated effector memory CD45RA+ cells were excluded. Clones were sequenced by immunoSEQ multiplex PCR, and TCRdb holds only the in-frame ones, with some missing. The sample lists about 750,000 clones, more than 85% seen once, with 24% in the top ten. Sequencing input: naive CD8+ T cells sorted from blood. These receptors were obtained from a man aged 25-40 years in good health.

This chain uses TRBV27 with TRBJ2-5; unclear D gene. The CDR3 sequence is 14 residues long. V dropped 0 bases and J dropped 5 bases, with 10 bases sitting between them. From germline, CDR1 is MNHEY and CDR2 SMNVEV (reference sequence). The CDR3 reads CASSLSSPWETQYF. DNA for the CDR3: TGTGCCAGCAGTTTATCCAGCCCCTGGGAGACCCAGTACTTC.

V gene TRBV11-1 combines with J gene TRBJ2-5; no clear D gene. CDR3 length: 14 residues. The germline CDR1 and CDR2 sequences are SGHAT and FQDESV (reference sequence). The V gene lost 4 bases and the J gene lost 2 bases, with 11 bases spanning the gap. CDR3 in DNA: TGTGCCAGCAGCTCGCCCGACCCACAAGAGACCCAGTACTTC. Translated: CASSSPDPQETQYF.

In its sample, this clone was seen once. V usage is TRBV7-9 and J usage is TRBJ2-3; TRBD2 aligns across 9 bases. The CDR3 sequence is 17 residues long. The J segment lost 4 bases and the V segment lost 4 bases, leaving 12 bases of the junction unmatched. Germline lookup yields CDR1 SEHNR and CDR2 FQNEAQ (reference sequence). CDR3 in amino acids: CASSSPELAGVADTQYF. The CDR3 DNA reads TGTGCCAGCAGCTCCCCCGAACTAGCGGGTGTGGCAGATACGCAGTATTTT.

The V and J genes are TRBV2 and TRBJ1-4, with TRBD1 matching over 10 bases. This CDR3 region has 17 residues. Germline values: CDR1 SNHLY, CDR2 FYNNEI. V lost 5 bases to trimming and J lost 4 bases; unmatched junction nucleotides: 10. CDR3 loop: CASSPGTGVLINEKLFF. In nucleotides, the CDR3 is TGTGCCAGCAGTCCCGGGACAGGGGTCTTGATTAATGAAAAACTGTTTTTT.

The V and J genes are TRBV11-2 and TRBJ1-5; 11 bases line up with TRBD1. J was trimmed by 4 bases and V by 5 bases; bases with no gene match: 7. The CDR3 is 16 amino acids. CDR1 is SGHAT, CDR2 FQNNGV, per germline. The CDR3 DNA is TGTGCCAGCAGCGCCGGGACAGGGGGGAGGAATCAGCCCCAGCATTTT. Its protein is CASSAGTGGRNQPQHF.

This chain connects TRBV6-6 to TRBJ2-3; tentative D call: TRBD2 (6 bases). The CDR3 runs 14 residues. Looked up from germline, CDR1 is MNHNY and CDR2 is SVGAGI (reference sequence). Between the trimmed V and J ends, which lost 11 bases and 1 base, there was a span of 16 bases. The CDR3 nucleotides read TGTGCCGCCATGGGGGGAGAAGGCACAGATACGCAGTATTTT. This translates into CAAMGGEGTDTQYF.

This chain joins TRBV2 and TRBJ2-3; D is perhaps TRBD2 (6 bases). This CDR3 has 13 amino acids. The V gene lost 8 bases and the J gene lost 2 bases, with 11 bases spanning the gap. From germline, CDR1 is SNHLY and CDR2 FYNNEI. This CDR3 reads CASRESDTDTQYF. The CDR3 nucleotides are TGTGCCAGCCGGGAGAGCGACACAGATACGCAGTATTTT. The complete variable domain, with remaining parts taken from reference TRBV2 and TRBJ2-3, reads EPEVTQTPSHQVTQMGQEVILRCVPISNHLYFYWYRQILGQKVEFLVSFYNNEISEKSEIFDDQFSVERPDGSNFTLKIRSTKLEDSAMYFCASRESDTDTQYFGPGTRLTVL.

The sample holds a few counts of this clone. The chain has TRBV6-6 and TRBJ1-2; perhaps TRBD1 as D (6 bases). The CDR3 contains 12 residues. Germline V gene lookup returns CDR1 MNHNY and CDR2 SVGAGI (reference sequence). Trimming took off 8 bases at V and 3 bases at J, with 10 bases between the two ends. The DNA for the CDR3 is TGTGCCAGCCGGGACACTGACTATGGCTACACCTTC. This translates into CASRDTDYGYTF.

The CDR3 region has the DNA TGTGCCAGCCAGGGACAGGGCAACGGGGAGCTGTTTTTT. It codes for CASQGQGNGELFF. The chain joins TRBV27 to TRBJ2-2; 9 nucleotides align to TRBD1. Germline-derived CDR1 and CDR2 are MNHEY and SMNVEV (reference sequence). This CDR3 spans 13 amino acids. V lost 8 bases, J lost 7 bases, and 5 bases stayed unmatched.

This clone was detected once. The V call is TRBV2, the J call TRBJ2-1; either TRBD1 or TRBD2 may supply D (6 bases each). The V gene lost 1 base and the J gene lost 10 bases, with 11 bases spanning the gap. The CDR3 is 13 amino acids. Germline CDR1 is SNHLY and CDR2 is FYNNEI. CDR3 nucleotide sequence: TGTGCCAGCAGTGAAGTGGGGGGCGGGGAGCAGTTCTTC. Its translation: CASSEVGGGEQFF.

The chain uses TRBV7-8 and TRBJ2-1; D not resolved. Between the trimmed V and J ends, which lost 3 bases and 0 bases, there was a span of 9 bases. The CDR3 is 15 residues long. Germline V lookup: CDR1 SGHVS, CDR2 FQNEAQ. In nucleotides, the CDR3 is TGTGCCAGCAGCTTTAGGGCAAGCTCCTACAATGAGCAGTTCTTC. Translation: CASSFRASSYNEQFF.

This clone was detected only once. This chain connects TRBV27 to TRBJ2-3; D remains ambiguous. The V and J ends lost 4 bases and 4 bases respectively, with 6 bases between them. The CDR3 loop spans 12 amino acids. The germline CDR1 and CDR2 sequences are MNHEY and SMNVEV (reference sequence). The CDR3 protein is CASSWSADTQYF. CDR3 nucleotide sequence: TGTGCCAGCAGTTGGAGCGCAGATACGCAGTATTTT.

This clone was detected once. The DNA for the CDR3 is TGCGCCAGCAGCGGTTTGGACTATGGCTACACCTTC. It is translated as CASSGLDYGYTF. This chain joins TRBV5-1 and TRBJ1-2; D unresolved. The V end was cut by 4 bases, the J end by 3 bases, with 7 bases between. Germline values: CDR1 SGHRS, CDR2 YFSETQ. The CDR3 sequence is 12 residues long.

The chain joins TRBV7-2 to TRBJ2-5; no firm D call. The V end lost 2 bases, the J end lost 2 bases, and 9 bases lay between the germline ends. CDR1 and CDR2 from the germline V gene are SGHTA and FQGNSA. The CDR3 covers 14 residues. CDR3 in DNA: TGTGCCAGCAGCTTAATTGCCTTACAAGAGACCCAGTACTTC. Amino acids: CASSLIALQETQYF.

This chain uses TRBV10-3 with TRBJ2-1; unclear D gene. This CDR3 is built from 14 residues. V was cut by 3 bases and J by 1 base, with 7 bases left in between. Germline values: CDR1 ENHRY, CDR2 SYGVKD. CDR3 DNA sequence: TGTGCCATCAGTGAAGATTGGTCCTACAATGAGCAGTTCTTC. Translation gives CAISEDWSYNEQFF.

Here the CDR3 reads CASSLANGEQFF. DNA for the CDR3: TGTGCCAGCAGCTTAGCGAATGGGGAGCAGTTCTTC. The chain recombines TRBV7-9 with TRBJ2-1; D unclear. Trimming stripped 0 bases from V and 10 bases from J, with 7 bases between. CDR3 length: 12 residues. Germline V gene data show CDR1 as SEHNR and CDR2 as FQNEAQ (reference sequence).

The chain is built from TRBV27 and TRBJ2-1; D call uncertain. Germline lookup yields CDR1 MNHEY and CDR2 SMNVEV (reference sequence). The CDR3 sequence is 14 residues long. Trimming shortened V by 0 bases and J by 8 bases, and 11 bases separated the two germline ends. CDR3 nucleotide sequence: TGTGCCAGCAGTTTATCTAATAGTGTCCATGAGCAGTTCTTC. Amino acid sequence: CASSLSNSVHEQFF.

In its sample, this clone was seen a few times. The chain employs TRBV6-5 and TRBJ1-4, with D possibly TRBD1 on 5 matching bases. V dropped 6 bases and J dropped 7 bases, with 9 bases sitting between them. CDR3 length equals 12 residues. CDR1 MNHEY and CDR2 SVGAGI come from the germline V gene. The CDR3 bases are TGTGCCAGCAGCAGGGTTGGTGAAAAACTGTTTTTT. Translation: CASSRVGEKLFF.

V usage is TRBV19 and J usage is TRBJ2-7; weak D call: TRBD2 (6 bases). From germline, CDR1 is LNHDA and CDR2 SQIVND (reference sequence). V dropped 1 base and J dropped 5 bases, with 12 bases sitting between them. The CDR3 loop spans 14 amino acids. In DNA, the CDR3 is TGTGCCAGTAGTATAGTAACGGGAGCGGACGAGCAGTACTTC. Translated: CASSIVTGADEQYF.

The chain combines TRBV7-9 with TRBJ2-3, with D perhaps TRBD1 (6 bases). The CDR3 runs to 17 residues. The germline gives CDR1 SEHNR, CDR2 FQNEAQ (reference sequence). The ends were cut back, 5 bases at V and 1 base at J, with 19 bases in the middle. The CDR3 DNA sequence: TGTGCCAGCAGCGTGGACCCGTGGGGGCTCGGCACAGATACGCAGTATTTT. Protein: CASSVDPWGLGTDTQYF.

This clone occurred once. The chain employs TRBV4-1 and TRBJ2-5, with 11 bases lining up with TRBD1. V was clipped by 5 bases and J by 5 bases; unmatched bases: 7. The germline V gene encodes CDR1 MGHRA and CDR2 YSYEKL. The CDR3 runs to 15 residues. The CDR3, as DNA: TGCGCCAGCAGCTTCAGGACAGGGGGCGCGGAGACCCAGTACTTC. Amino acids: CASSFRTGGAETQYF.

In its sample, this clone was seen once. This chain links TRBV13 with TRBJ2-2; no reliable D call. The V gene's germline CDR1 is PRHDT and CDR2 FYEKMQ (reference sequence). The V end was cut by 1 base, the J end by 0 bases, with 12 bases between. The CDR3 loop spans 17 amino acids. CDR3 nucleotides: TGTGCCAGCAGCTTAGTTGGTCTCGAATCGAACACCGGGGAGCTGTTTTTT. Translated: CASSLVGLESNTGELFF.

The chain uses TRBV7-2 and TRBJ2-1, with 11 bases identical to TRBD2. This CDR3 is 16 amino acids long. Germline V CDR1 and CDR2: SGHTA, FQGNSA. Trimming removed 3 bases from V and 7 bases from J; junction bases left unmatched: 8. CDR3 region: CASSFTSGSPLNEQFF. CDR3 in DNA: TGTGCCAGCAGCTTCACTAGCGGGAGTCCCCTAAATGAGCAGTTCTTC. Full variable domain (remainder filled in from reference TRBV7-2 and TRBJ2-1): GAGVSQSPSNKVTEKGKDVELRCDPISGHTALYWYRQSLGQGLEFLIYFQGNSAPDKSGLPSDRFSAERTGGSVSTLTIQRTQQEDSAVYLCASSFTSGSPLNEQFFGPGTRLTVL.

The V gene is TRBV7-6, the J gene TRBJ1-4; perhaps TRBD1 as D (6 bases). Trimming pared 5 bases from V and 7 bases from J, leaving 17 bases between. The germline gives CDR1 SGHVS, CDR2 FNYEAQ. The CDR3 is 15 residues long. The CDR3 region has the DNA TGTGCCAGCAGCCGGCAACAGGGACGTGGTGAAAAACTGTTTTTT. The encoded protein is CASSRQQGRGEKLFF.

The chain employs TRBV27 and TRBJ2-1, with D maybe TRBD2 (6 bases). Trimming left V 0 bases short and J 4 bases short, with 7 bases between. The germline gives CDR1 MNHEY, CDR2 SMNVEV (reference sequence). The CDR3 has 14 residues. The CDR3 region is CASSLSDYYNEQFF. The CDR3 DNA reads TGTGCCAGCAGTTTATCGGACTATTACAATGAGCAGTTCTTC.

In DNA form, the CDR3 reads TGTGCCAGCAGTGAAATGGGGGGCAGCTCCTACGAGCAGTACTTC. Translation gives CASSEMGGSSYEQYF. The V call is TRBV6-1, the J call TRBJ2-7; D possibly matches TRBD1 or TRBD2 (6 bases each). V lost 2 bases to trimming and J lost 0 bases, with 11 bases between them. CDR3 length: 15 amino acids. Germline V gene lookup returns CDR1 MNHNS and CDR2 SASEGT.

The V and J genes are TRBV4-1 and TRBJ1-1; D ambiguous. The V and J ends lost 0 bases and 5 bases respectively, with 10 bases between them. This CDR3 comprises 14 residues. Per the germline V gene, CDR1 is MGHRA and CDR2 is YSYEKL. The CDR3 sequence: CASSQDRGRTEAFF. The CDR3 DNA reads TGCGCCAGCAGCCAAGACAGAGGGAGGACTGAAGCTTTCTTT.

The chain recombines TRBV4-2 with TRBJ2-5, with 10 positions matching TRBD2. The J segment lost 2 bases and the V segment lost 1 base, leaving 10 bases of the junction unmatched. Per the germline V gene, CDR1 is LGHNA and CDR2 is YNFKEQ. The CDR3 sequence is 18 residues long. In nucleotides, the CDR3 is TGTGCCAGCAGCCAAGCGGCTAGCGGGAGACGCTTTCAAGAGACCCAGTACTTC. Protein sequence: CASSQAASGRRFQETQYF.

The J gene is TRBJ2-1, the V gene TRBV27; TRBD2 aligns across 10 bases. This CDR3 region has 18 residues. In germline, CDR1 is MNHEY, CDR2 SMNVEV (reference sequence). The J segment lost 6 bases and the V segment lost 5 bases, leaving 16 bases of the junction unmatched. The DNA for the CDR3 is TGTGCCAGCAGTCCGTTACTATCTAGCGGGAGTGACCCCAATGAGCAGTTCTTC. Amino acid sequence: CASSPLLSSGSDPNEQFF.

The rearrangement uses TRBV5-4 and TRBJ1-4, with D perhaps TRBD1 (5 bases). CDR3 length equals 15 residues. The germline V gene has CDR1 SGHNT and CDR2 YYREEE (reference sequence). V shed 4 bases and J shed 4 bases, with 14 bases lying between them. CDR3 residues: CASSLRDGVNEKLFF. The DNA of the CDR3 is TGTGCCAGCAGCCTCCGGGACGGCGTTAATGAAAAACTGTTTTTT.